Sequencing of this T cell receptor (beta chain) was carried out in a study of T cell changes during pregnancy in multiple sclerosis (dated by TCRdb to the late 2010s). Concerning the study at large: The study examined how the T cell repertoire changed over the course of pregnancy in women with multiple sclerosis.

Receptor libraries were prepared by the immunoSEQ multiplex PCR assay. TCRdb stores this immuneACCESS table with in-frame sequences only. Part of the clones is absent; in the studies checked, under half of the shortfall reflects unresolved V genes, and no reason is known for the rest. Within this sample are about 86,000 clones, with around 93% of them counted one time only. Around 2% of the sample is in the top ten clones. As regards this clone: Its binding antigen is unknown. No much larger clonotype is one base removed from it; base qualities were not supplied.

This receptor was identified in a female donor in good health, enrolled as a control in a pregnancy study. Sequences were derived from peripheral blood, sampled in the first trimester of pregnancy.

CDR3 loop: CASSPLGGSTDTQYF. The DNA reads as follows: TGTGCCAGCAGCCCCCTTGGGGGGAGCACAGATACGCAGTATTTT. Here the chain combines TRBV7-3 and TRBJ2-3, with a weak D call of TRBD2 (6 bases match). CDR1 and CDR2, looked up from the germline V gene, are SGHTA and FQGTGA. CDR3 length: 15 amino acids, cysteine to phenylalanine. Only the CDR3 DNA stays, 45 bases, in frame from base 1. V and J are truncated by 5 bases and 0 bases respectively, leaving an intervening sequence of 12 bases. The full variable domain, completed from the reference TRBV7-3 and TRBJ2-3 proteins outside the CDR3, reads GAGVSQTPSNKVTEKGKYVELRCDPISGHTALYWYRQSLGQGPEFLIYFQGTGAADDSGLPNDRFFAVRPEGSVSTLKIQRTERGDSAVYLCASSPLGGSTDTQYFGPGTRLTVL.